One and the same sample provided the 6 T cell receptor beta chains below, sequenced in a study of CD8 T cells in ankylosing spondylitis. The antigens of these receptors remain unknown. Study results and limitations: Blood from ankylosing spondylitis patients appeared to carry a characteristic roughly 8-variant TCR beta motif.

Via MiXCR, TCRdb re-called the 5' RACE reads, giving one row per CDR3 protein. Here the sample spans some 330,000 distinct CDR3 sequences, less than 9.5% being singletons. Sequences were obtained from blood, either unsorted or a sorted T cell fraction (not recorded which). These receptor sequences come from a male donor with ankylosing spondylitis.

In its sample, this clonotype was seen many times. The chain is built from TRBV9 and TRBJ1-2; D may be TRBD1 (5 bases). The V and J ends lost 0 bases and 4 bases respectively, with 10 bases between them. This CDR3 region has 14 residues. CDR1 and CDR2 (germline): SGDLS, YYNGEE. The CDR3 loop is CASSVGQGLYGYTF. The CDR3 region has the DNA TGTGCCAGCAGCGTAGGTCAGGGTCTCTATGGCTACACCTTC.

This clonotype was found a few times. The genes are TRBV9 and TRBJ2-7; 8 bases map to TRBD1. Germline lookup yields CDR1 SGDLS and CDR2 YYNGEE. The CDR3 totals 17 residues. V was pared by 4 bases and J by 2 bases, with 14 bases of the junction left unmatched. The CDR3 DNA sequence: TGTGCCAGCAGCCCAAAGGCCGGGACAGGTTTTACCTACGAGCAGTACTTC. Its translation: CASSPKAGTGFTYEQYF.

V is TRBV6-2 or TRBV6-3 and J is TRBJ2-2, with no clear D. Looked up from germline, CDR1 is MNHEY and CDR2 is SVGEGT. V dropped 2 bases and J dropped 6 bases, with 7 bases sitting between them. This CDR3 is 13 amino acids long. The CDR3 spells CASSYRRPGELFF. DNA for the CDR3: TGTGCCAGCAGTTACCGTAGACCCGGGGAGCTGTTTTTT.

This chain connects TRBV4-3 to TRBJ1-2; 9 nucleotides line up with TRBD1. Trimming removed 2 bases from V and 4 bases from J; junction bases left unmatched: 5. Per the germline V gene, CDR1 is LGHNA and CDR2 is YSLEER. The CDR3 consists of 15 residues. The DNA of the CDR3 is TGCGCCAGCAGCCAAAGACAGGGGGTTGGCTATGGCTACACCTTC. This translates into CASSQRQGVGYGYTF.

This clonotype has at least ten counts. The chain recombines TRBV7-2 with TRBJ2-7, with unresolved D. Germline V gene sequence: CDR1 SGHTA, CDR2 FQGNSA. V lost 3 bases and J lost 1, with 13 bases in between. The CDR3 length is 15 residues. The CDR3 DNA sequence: TGTGCCAGCAGCTTGATGCTGACTGGATCCTACGAGCAGTACTTC. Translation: CASSLMLTGSYEQYF.

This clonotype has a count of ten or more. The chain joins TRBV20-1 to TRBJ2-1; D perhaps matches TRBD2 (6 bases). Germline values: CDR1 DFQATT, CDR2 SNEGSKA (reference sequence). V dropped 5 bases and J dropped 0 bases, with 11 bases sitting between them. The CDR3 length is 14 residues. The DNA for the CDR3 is TGCAGTGCTGATAGCGGAGTCTCCTACAATGAGCAGTTCTTC. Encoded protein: CSADSGVSYNEQFF.